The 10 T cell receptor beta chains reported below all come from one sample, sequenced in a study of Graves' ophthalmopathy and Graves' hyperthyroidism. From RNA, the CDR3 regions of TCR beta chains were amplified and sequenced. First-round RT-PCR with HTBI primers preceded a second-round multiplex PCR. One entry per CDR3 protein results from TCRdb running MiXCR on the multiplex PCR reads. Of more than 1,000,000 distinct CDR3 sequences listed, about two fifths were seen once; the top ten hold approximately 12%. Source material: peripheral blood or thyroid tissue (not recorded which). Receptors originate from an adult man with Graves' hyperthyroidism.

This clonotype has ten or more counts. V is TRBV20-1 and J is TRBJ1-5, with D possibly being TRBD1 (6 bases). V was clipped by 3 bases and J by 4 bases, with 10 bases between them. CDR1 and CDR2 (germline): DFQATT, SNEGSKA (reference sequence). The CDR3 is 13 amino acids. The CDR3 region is CSASSGTNQPQHF. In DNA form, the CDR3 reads TGCAGTGCTAGTTCGGGGACAAATCAGCCCCAGCATTTT.

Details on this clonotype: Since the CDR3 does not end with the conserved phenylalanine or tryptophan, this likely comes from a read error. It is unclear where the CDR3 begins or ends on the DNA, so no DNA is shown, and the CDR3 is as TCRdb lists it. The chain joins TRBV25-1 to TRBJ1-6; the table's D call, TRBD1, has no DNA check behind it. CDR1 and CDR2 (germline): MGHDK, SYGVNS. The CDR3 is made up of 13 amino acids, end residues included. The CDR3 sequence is CASSEGTGPTSIY.

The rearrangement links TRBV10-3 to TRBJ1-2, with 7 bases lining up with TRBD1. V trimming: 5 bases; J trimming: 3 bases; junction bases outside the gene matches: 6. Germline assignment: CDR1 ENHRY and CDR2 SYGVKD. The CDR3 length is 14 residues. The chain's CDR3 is CAISRQDRHYGYTF. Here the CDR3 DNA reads TGTGCCATCAGTCGACAGGACAGGCACTATGGCTACACCTTC.

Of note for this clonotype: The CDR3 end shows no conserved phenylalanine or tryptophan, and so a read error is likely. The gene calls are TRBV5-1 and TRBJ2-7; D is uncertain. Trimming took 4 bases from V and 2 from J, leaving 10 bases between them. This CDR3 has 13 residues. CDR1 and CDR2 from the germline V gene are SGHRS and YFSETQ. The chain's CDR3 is CASSPRETYEQYL. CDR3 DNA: TGCGCCAGCAGCCCCAGAGAAACCTACGAGCAGTACCTC.

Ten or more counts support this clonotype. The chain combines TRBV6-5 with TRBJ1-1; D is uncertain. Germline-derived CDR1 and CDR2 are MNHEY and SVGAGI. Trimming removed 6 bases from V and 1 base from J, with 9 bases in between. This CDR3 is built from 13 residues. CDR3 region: CASRETTNTEAFF. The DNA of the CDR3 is TGTGCCAGCAGAGAGACAACGAACACTGAAGCTTTCTTT.

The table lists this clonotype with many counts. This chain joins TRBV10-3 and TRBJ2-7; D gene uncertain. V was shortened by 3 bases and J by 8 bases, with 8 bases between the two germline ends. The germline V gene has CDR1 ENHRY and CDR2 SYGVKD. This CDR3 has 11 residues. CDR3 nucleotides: TGTGCCATCAGTGACAGTACGCAGCAGTACTTC. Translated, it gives CAISDSTQQYF.

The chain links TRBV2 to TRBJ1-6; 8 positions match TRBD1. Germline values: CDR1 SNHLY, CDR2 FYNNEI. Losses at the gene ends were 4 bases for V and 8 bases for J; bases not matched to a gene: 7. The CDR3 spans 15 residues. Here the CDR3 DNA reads TGTGCCAGCAGTGTGGACAGGGTTCGGGATTCACCCCTCCACTTT. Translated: CASSVDRVRDSPLHF.

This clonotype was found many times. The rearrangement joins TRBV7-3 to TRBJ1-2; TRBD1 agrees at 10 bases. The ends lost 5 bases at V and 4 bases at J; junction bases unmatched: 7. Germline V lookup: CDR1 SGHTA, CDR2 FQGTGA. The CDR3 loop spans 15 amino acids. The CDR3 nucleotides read TGTGCCAGCAGCCATGGGACAGGGGAAGGCTATGGCTACACCTTC. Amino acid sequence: CASSHGTGEGYGYTF.

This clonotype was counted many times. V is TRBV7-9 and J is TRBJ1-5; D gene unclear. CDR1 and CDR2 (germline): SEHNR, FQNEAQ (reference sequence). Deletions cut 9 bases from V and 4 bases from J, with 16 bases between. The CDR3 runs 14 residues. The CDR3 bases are TGTGCCAGTAGTAGTTCTGGACCGAATCAGCCCCAGCATTTT. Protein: CASSSSGPNQPQHF.

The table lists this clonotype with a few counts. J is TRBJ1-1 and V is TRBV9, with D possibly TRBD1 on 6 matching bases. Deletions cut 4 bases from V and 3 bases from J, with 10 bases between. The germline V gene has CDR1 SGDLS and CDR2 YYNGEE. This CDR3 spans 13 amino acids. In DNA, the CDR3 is TGTGCCAGCAGCCAAGGGGGGGACACTGAAGCTTTCTTT. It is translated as CASSQGGDTEAFF.